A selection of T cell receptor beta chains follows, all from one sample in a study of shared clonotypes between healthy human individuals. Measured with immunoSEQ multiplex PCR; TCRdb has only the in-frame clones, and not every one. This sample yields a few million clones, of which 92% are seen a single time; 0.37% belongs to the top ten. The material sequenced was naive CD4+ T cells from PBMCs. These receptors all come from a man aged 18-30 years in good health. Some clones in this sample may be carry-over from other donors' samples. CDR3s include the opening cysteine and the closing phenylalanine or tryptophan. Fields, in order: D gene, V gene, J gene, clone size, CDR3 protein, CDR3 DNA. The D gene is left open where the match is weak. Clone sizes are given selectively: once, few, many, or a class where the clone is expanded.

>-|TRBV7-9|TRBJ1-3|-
CASRPPGNTIYF
TGTGCCAGCAGACCTCCTGGAAACACCATATATTTT
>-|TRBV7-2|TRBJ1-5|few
CASSLDEGPQHF
TGTGCCAGCAGCTTAGACGAGGGTCCCCAGCATTTT
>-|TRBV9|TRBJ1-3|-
CASSVTGSGNTIYF
TGTGCCAGCAGCGTTACTGGCTCTGGAAACACCATATATTTT
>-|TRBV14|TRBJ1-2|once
CASSQDSVSGYTF
TGTGCCAGCAGCCAAGATAGTGTGAGTGGCTACACCTTC
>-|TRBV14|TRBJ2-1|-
CASSQRGVLSGNEQFF
TGTGCCAGCAGCCAGAGGGGGGTCTTATCCGGCAATGAGCAGTTCTTC
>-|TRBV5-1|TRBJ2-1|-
CASSLQGYNEQFF
TGCGCCAGCAGCTTACAGGGATACAATGAGCAGTTCTTC
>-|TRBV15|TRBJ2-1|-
CATSRAGNLRGHNEQFF
TGTGCCACCAGCAGAGCAGGTAATCTGCGAGGCCACAATGAGCAGTTCTTC
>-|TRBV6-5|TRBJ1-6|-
CASSYGTGNSPLHF
TGTGCCAGCAGTTACGGGACTGGTAATTCACCCCTCCACTTT
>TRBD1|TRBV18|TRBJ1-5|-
CASSQKDRAVRGQPQHF
TGTGCCAGCTCGCAAAAAGACAGGGCGGTTCGGGGTCAGCCCCAGCATTTT
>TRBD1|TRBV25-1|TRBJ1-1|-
CASSETGGFGGAFF
TGTGCCAGCAGTGAAACAGGGGGGTTTGGAGGTGCTTTCTTT
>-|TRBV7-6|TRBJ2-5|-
CASSLGLSEETQYF
TGTGCCAGCAGCTTAGGATTGTCCGAAGAGACCCAGTACTTC
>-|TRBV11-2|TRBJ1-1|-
CASSPRGPDGRMNTEAFF
TGTGCCAGCAGCCCCCGAGGACCGGACGGGCGAATGAACACTGAAGCTTTCTTT
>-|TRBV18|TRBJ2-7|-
CASSPQGGGGYEQYF
TGTGCCAGCTCACCCCAGGGGGGAGGCGGGTACGAGCAGTACTTC
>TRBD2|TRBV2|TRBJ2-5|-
CASSEAGPWRGVNQETQYF
TGTGCCAGCAGTGAAGCGGGGCCCTGGCGGGGGGTAAACCAAGAGACCCAGTACTTC
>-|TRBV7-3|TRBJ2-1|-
CASSLIGPRGYNEQFF
TGTGCCAGCAGCTTAATCGGGCCTAGAGGCTACAATGAGCAGTTCTTC
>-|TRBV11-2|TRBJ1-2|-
CASSLPAAYGYTF
TGTGCCAGCAGCCTACCGGCCGCCTATGGCTACACCTTC
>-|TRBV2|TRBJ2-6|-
CASRKGPMDGANVLTF
TGTGCCAGCAGAAAAGGCCCGATGGATGGGGCCAACGTCCTGACTTTC
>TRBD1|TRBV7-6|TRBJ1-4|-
CASSGGTAPFKEKLFF
TGTGCCAGCAGCGGGGGGACAGCCCCATTTAAAGAAAAACTGTTTTTT
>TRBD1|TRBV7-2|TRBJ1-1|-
CASSVRDRRTEAFF
TGTGCCAGCAGCGTCCGGGACAGGAGGACTGAAGCTTTCTTT
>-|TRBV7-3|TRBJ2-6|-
CASSPVRDGANVLTF
TGTGCCAGCAGCCCTGTTCGGGATGGGGCCAACGTCCTGACTTTC
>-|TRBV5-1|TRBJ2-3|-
CASSLARVDPSTDTQYF
TGCGCCAGCAGTCTAGCCCGGGTTGACCCGAGCACAGATACGCAGTATTTT
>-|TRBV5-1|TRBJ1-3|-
CASSLNGRGSGNTIYF
TGCGCCAGCAGCTTGAACGGGCGGGGCTCTGGAAACACCATATATTTT
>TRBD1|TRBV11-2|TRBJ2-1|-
CASSFDRGLTDEQFF
TGTGCCAGCAGCTTCGACAGGGGGCTTACCGATGAGCAGTTCTTC
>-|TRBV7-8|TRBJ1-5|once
CASSLVSAGGNQPQHF
TGTGCCAGCAGCTTAGTGTCGGCAGGGGGCAATCAGCCCCAGCATTTT
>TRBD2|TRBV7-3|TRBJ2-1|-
CASSSRTSGNIYEQFF
TGTGCCAGCAGCTCTCGGACTAGCGGGAATATTTATGAGCAGTTCTTC
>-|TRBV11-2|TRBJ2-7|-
CASTPGVGAEQYF
TGTGCCAGCACTCCAGGGGTAGGGGCCGAGCAGTACTTC
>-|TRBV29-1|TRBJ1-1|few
CSVEDRDTEAFF
TGCAGCGTTGAAGACCGGGACACTGAAGCTTTCTTT
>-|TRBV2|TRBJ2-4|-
CASREILPRGIGNIQYF
TGTGCCAGCAGGGAGATATTACCCAGGGGAATAGGAAACATTCAGTACTTC